The clone carrying this TCR beta chain was observed at least ten times. The entry originates in a study of CDR3 diversity in severe acne. TCRdb ran MiXCR on the PCR reads and lists one entry per CDR3 protein. The sample yields about 85,000 distinct CDR3 sequences, about 50% seen once. CDR1 is SGHRS and CDR2 is YFSETQ in the germline V gene. Germline trimming cut 0 bases from V and 4 bases from J; bases unmatched to any gene: 2. The CDR3 contains 14 residues. The chain uses TRBV5-1 and TRBJ2-7, with 9 bases fitting TRBD2. Material: blood. The receptor's source is a male donor in good health, serving as a control. The CDR3 is CASSLEAGGYEQYF. In nucleotides, the CDR3 is TGCGCCAGCAGCTTGGAGGCGGGAGGGTACGAGCAGTACTTC.